These T cell receptor beta chains were read from a single sample in a study of blood T cell repertoires in COVID-19. Libraries were prepared by immunoSEQ multiplex PCR; TCRdb keeps only in-frame clonotypes and omits some of them. Of around 100,000 clones in the sample, 75% to 90% were seen once. The sample was peripheral blood. These receptors all stem from a man older than 75 with acute or convalescent COVID-19. Each CDR3 is given with its conserved first and last residue. D genes are given only for firm matches. For some rows the clone size is stated as once, few or many, or as a class when expanded; others skip it.

TRBJ2-7 | - | - | TRBV19 | CASSIGGAAGHEQYF | TGTGCCAGTAGTATAGGGGGCGCAGCGGGCCACGAGCAGTACTTC
TRBJ2-6 | - | TRBD1 | TRBV5-4 | CASSPRTGSTSGANVLTF | TGTGCCAGCAGCCCCCGGACAGGGTCCACCTCTGGGGCCAACGTCCTGACTTTC
TRBJ2-7 | - | - | TRBV6-4 | CASKSPGEQYF | TGTGCCAGCAAAAGTCCAGGGGAGCAGTACTTC
TRBJ2-7 | few | TRBD1 | TRBV6-6 | CASSYPGQGTEQYF | TGTGCCAGCAGTTATCCGGGACAGGGGACCGAGCAGTACTTC
TRBJ1-3 | - | - | TRBV19 | CASSTSTRRYAGNTIYF | TGTGCCAGTAGTACATCGACAAGGAGGTACGCTGGAAACACCATATATTTT
TRBJ2-7 | - | - | TRBV21-1 | CASSKDRGNSYEQYF | TGTGCCAGCAGCAAAGACCGCGGTAACTCCTACGAGCAGTACTTC
TRBJ1-4 | - | - | TRBV10-3 | CAISEVRGGNEKLFF | TGTGCCATCAGTGAAGTAAGGGGTGGGAATGAAAAACTGTTTTTT
TRBJ1-5 | - | - | TRBV19 | CASRTTGSGNQPQHF | TGTGCCAGTAGGACAACAGGGAGCGGCAATCAGCCCCAGCATTTT
TRBJ2-2 | once | TRBD2 | TRBV19 | CASSIGLAANTGELFF | TGTGCCAGTAGTATAGGACTAGCAGCGAACACCGGGGAGCTGTTTTTT
TRBJ2-2 | - | - | TRBV28 | CATLGQPNTGELFF | TGTGCCACCCTGGGCCAGCCGAACACCGGGGAGCTGTTTTTT
TRBJ1-1 | - | TRBD1 | TRBV5-4 | CASSMAGTGFTEAFF | TGTGCCAGCAGCATGGCCGGGACAGGCTTCACTGAAGCTTTCTTT
TRBJ1-5 | - | - | TRBV6-5 | CASAAERGRNQPQHF | TGTGCCAGCGCCGCGGAACGAGGGCGGAATCAGCCCCAGCATTTT
TRBJ2-7 | - | TRBD1 | TRBV5-5 | CASSFMGQAYEQYF | TGTGCCAGCAGCTTCATGGGACAGGCCTACGAGCAGTACTTC
TRBJ2-1 | - | - | TRBV19 | CASSSAGISSYNEQFF | TGTGCCAGTAGTAGTGCGGGAATCAGCTCCTACAATGAGCAGTTCTTC
TRBJ2-7 | - | - | TRBV7-2 | CASSPTRVTYEQYF | TGTGCCAGCAGTCCCACGAGAGTGACCTACGAGCAGTACTTC
TRBJ2-3 | - | - | TRBV10-3 | CAISYQGRTDTQYF | TGTGCCATCAGTTATCAGGGCCGTACAGATACGCAGTATTTT
TRBJ1-4 | - | - | TRBV7-9 | CASSPRAGTVTKLFF | TGTGCCAGCAGCCCCAGGGCGGGGACGGTAACAAAACTGTTTTTT
TRBJ1-2 | - | - | TRBV6-2/TRBV6-3 | CASSYSRLATYGYTF | TGTGCCAGCAGTTACTCGAGGCTTGCTACCTATGGCTACACCTTC
TRBJ2-3 | once | - | TRBV7-2 | CASSLRPDTQYF | TGTGCCAGCAGCTTACGTCCGGATACGCAGTATTTT
TRBJ1-2 | - | TRBD1 | TRBV19 | CASSAGTGANYGYTF | TGTGCCAGTAGTGCCGGGACAGGGGCTAACTATGGCTACACCTTC
TRBJ2-2 | - | TRBD2 | TRBV4-3 | CASSLGLAGGRNTGELFF | TGCGCCAGCAGTCTTGGACTAGCGGGAGGGCGTAACACCGGGGAGCTGTTTTTT
TRBJ2-5 | - | - | TRBV25-1 | CASSPTGKETQYF | TGTGCCAGCAGTCCCACAGGGAAAGAGACCCAGTACTTC
TRBJ2-1 | - | TRBD2 | TRBV6-5 | CASTPGGSKNEQFF | TGTGCCAGCACACCGGGGGGGTCTAAGAATGAGCAGTTCTTC
TRBJ1-2 | - | - | TRBV11-2 | CASSLINGYTF | TGTGCCAGCAGCTTAATTAATGGCTACACCTTC
TRBJ2-1 | - | - | TRBV7-2 | CASSPQGGGANEQFF | TGTGCCAGCAGCCCTCAGGGAGGTGGGGCCAATGAGCAGTTCTTC
TRBJ2-7 | - | TRBD1 | TRBV4-2 | CASSQDLGQGAYEQYF | TGTGCCAGCAGCCAAGATTTGGGACAGGGGGCTTACGAGCAGTACTTC
TRBJ2-7 | - | TRBD2 | TRBV7-2 | CASSLGGLAGRGSYEQYF | TGTGCCAGCAGCTTAGGGGGACTAGCGGGGAGAGGTTCCTACGAGCAGTACTTC
TRBJ2-1 | - | TRBD2 | TRBV28 | CASSYPGGNEQFF | TGTGCCAGCAGTTATCCGGGGGGGAATGAGCAGTTCTTC
TRBJ1-1 | once | TRBD1 | TRBV28 | CASSSGQGSTEAFF | TGTGCCAGCAGCTCCGGACAGGGGTCCACTGAAGCTTTCTTT
TRBJ1-1 | - | - | TRBV25-1 | CASRGGTEAFF | TGTGCCAGCAGGGGGGGGACTGAAGCTTTCTTT